A selection of T cell receptor beta chains follows, all from one sample in a study of blood T cell repertoires in COVID-19. TCRdb's copy holds only in-frame clones and misses some; the assay was immunoSEQ multiplex PCR. The table lists about 350,000 clones, approximately 84% of them singletons, with roughly 1% in the top ten. Sequencing was performed on PBMCs or T cells enriched from blood (not recorded which). The receptors shown here come from a woman aged 25-40 years who had recovered from COVID-19. Both conserved end residues are part of each CDR3. Fields, in order: CDR3 DNA, CDR3 protein, D gene, clone size, J gene, V gene. A D gene is named only where the DNA matches it firmly. The size entry is marked missing in some rows and otherwise reads once, few, many or a size class.

DNA: TGTGCCAGCAGCCAAGCCTCATGGGCAGGGGTTCGGGCTAACTATGGCTACACCTTC
CDR3: CASSQASWAGVRANYGYTF
D: -
size: -
J: TRBJ1-2
V: TRBV3-1/TRBV3-2

DNA: TGTGCCAGCAGCTTATCGGACAGGCTCAAAGAAAAACTGTTTTTT
CDR3: CASSLSDRLKEKLFF
D: TRBD1
size: -
J: TRBJ1-4
V: TRBV7-2

DNA: TGTGCCAGCAGTTTAGGACAGTATGGCTACACCTTC
CDR3: CASSLGQYGYTF
D: -
size: -
J: TRBJ1-2
V: TRBV6-6

DNA: TGTGCCAGCAGCGTGATGGGGAAGCGGGGTAATTCACCCCTCCACTTT
CDR3: CASSVMGKRGNSPLHF
D: -
size: once
J: TRBJ1-6
V: TRBV5-4

DNA: TGTGCCAGCAGCCTTCCCCCCGGCTGGGGGCGATACAATGAGCAGTTCTTC
CDR3: CASSLPPGWGRYNEQFF
D: -
size: -
J: TRBJ2-1
V: TRBV14

DNA: TGTGCCAGCATCGGGAACACCGGGGAGCTGTTTTTT
CDR3: CASIGNTGELFF
D: -
size: -
J: TRBJ2-2
V: TRBV28

DNA: TGTGCCAGCAGCTTGAGCGGGGGGTACCTACAAGAGACCCAGTACTTC
CDR3: CASSLSGGYLQETQYF
D: TRBD2
size: -
J: TRBJ2-5
V: TRBV5-5

DNA: TGTGCCAGTAGTAGGACGGGGGCCTACGAGCAGTACTTC
CDR3: CASSRTGAYEQYF
D: -
size: -
J: TRBJ2-7
V: TRBV19

DNA: TGTGCTAGTGGAGGGGGGGCTCTGGAAAGCAATCAGCCCCAGCATTTT
CDR3: CASGGGALESNQPQHF
D: -
size: -
J: TRBJ1-5
V: TRBV12-5

DNA: TGTGCCAGCAGCGTAGGAGGCAGTGGGAGAGAGACCCAGTACTTC
CDR3: CASSVGGSGRETQYF
D: -
size: -
J: TRBJ2-5
V: TRBV9

DNA: TGTGCCTCCTCGGTCTCACAACAGGCCGAGCAGTACTTC
CDR3: CASSVSQQAEQYF
D: -
size: -
J: TRBJ2-7
V: TRBV19

DNA: TGTGCCAGCAGCTCATACAGGAGGGTAGGCTATGGCTACACCTTC
CDR3: CASSSYRRVGYGYTF
D: -
size: -
J: TRBJ1-2
V: TRBV7-9

DNA: TGTGCCAGCAGCTTAGGCTTCAGAACAACTAATGAAAAACTGTTTTTT
CDR3: CASSLGFRTTNEKLFF
D: -
size: -
J: TRBJ1-4
V: TRBV11-2

DNA: TGTGCCAGCAGTTTGATGGGACAGGGTCAAGAGACCCAGTACTTC
CDR3: CASSLMGQGQETQYF
D: TRBD1
size: -
J: TRBJ2-5
V: TRBV28

DNA: TGCGCCAGCAGCCTTGTTGCTAGTCGGGGGGAAGAGACCCAGTACTTC
CDR3: CASSLVASRGEETQYF
D: TRBD2
size: -
J: TRBJ2-5
V: TRBV5-1

DNA: TGTGCCAGCAGCGTCGGTGGGGACTCCCCAGAAGCTTTCTTT
CDR3: CASSVGGDSPEAFF
D: -
size: -
J: TRBJ1-1
V: TRBV9

DNA: TGTGCCAGCTCGTACACCGACAGGGGGCACTCCTACGAGCAGTACTTC
CDR3: CASSYTDRGHSYEQYF
D: TRBD1
size: -
J: TRBJ2-7
V: TRBV18

DNA: TGTGCCAGCAGCTCCCAGGGGGACAGGGGATTCTCCTATAATTCACCCCTCCACTTT
CDR3: CASSSQGDRGFSYNSPLHF
D: TRBD1
size: -
J: TRBJ1-6
V: TRBV7-2

DNA: TGTGCCAGTAGTAGACGACAGGGTCGAGAGACCCAGTACTTC
CDR3: CASSRRQGRETQYF
D: TRBD1
size: -
J: TRBJ2-5
V: TRBV19

DNA: TGTGCCAGCAGCCCAGGACTGGGCAACGAGCAGTACTTC
CDR3: CASSPGLGNEQYF
D: -
size: -
J: TRBJ2-7
V: TRBV7-9

DNA: TGTGCCATCAGTAGAGAGCAGGGAGAAAAACTGTTTTTT
CDR3: CAISREQGEKLFF
D: -
size: once
J: TRBJ1-4
V: TRBV10-3

DNA: TGTGCCAGCAGTGAGACTCCGACAGGGGGGAAGGAAAAACTGTTTTTT
CDR3: CASSETPTGGKEKLFF
D: TRBD1
size: -
J: TRBJ1-4
V: TRBV2

DNA: TGCGCCAGCAGAGTCGGGGAGGACACCGGGGAGCTGTTTTTT
CDR3: CASRVGEDTGELFF
D: -
size: -
J: TRBJ2-2
V: TRBV5-1

DNA: TGTGCCAGAAGACTTACCGGGACAGGGGGTAATTCACCCCTCCACTTT
CDR3: CARRLTGTGGNSPLHF
D: TRBD1
size: -
J: TRBJ1-6
V: TRBV2

DNA: TGTGCCAGCAGCCAAGATCCTCAAGAGACCCAGTACTTC
CDR3: CASSQDPQETQYF
D: -
size: -
J: TRBJ2-5
V: TRBV4-2

DNA: TGTGCCAGCACTCGAGACAGGAGCTCCTACAATGAGCAGTTCTTC
CDR3: CASTRDRSSYNEQFF
D: -
size: -
J: TRBJ2-1
V: TRBV2

DNA: TGTGCCAGCAGCCGGGACCCGCGGGGACCGGGAGAGCAGTACTTC
CDR3: CASSRDPRGPGEQYF
D: -
size: -
J: TRBJ2-7
V: TRBV14

DNA: TGTGCCAGCAGCGATCCGGGACAGGGGGCTTACAATGAGCAGTTCTTC
CDR3: CASSDPGQGAYNEQFF
D: TRBD1
size: -
J: TRBJ2-1
V: TRBV6-2/TRBV6-3

DNA: TGTGCCAGCAGTCCCCTACGGACAGGGAACACTGAAGCTTTCTTT
CDR3: CASSPLRTGNTEAFF
D: TRBD1
size: -
J: TRBJ1-1
V: TRBV2

DNA: TGTGCCAGCAGCGTATTGGGCCAGCCCTATGGCTACACCTTC
CDR3: CASSVLGQPYGYTF
D: -
size: -
J: TRBJ1-2
V: TRBV9

DNA: TGTGCCAGCAGACGGACATCCCCAGGGACCCAGTACTTC
CDR3: CASRRTSPGTQYF
D: -
size: -
J: TRBJ2-5
V: TRBV12-3/TRBV12-4

DNA: TGTGCCAGCAGCCCCCCGGGAGGGTTCACTGAAGCTTTCTTT
CDR3: CASSPPGGFTEAFF
D: -
size: -
J: TRBJ1-1
V: TRBV7-6

DNA: TGTGCCATCAGTGCCCATCCGGGACAGGGGACTCTGGCTAATGAAAAACTGTTTTTT
CDR3: CAISAHPGQGTLANEKLFF
D: TRBD1
size: -
J: TRBJ1-4
V: TRBV10-3

DNA: TGTGCCAGCAGCCCTAGCGGGGGGGGAGTGGAGACCCAGTACTTC
CDR3: CASSPSGGGVETQYF
D: TRBD2
size: -
J: TRBJ2-5
V: TRBV3-1/TRBV3-2

DNA: TGTGCCAGCACCCCAGGGCGGGGGGGGAACACAGATACGCAGTATTTT
CDR3: CASTPGRGGNTDTQYF
D: TRBD2
size: -
J: TRBJ2-3
V: TRBV6-2/TRBV6-3

DNA: TGTGCCAGCAGTTACCGGACAGGGGTAGACGAGCAGTACTTC
CDR3: CASSYRTGVDEQYF
D: TRBD1
size: -
J: TRBJ2-7
V: TRBV6-5

DNA: TGTGCCAGCAGCTTCGGCGGTGAGCAGTTCTTC
CDR3: CASSFGGEQFF
D: -
size: -
J: TRBJ2-1
V: TRBV7-2

DNA: TGTGCCAGCGGGACAGGGGTCTACAATGAGCAGTTCTTC
CDR3: CASGTGVYNEQFF
D: TRBD1
size: -
J: TRBJ2-1
V: TRBV27

DNA: TGTGCCAGCAGTGAAGGGGACAGGGACTCACCCCTCCACTTT
CDR3: CASSEGDRDSPLHF
D: TRBD1
size: -
J: TRBJ1-6
V: TRBV2

DNA: TGCGCCAGCTCCTCAGGGGGCGCGAATGAAAAACTGTTTTTT
CDR3: CASSSGGANEKLFF
D: TRBD1
size: -
J: TRBJ1-4
V: TRBV5-1

DNA: TGTGCCAGCAGTTTATACCCTAACTCTGGAAACACCATATATTTT
CDR3: CASSLYPNSGNTIYF
D: -
size: few
J: TRBJ1-3
V: TRBV28

DNA: TGTGCCAGCAGCTTAGAAGCGGGGGACACAGATACGCAGTATTTT
CDR3: CASSLEAGDTDTQYF
D: TRBD2
size: -
J: TRBJ2-3
V: TRBV7-9

DNA: TGTGCCAGTAGTAACTCAGGGGCGAGGGACACTGAAGCTTTCTTT
CDR3: CASSNSGARDTEAFF
D: -
size: -
J: TRBJ1-1
V: TRBV19

DNA: TGTGCCAGCAACCCTCTTCCCGGGGACTATGGCTACACCTTC
CDR3: CASNPLPGDYGYTF
D: -
size: once
J: TRBJ1-2
V: TRBV28

DNA: TGTGCCAGCAGCTCGACACAAACAGGAAATGAAAAACTGTTTTTT
CDR3: CASSSTQTGNEKLFF
D: -
size: once
J: TRBJ1-4
V: TRBV5-4